The T cell receptor beta chain under discussion was sequenced for a study of blood T cell repertoires in COVID-19. On the study more broadly: From T cells, B-cell-depleted T cells, or PBMCs came the material, which was cDNA or gDNA.

Clinical history reported by participants formed the basis on which cohorts were assigned. Donors in Cohort 3 counted as recovered after two negative PCRs, clearance, or symptom resolution. There are 12 residues in the CDR3. Germline V lookup: CDR1 SEHNR, CDR2 FQNEAQ (reference sequence). V was clipped by 4 bases and J by 7 bases, with 8 bases between them. Profiling relied on immunoSEQ multiplex PCR, and the TCRdb table lists in-frame clones only, not all of them. The data contain around 200,000 clones, 70% to 90% of them singletons. The clonotype originates from a man aged 35 to 55 who had recovered from COVID-19. This chain links TRBV7-9 with TRBJ2-1; D may be TRBD2 (6 bases). Sample: PBMCs or T cells enriched from blood (not recorded which). This chain's CDR3 is CASSSLANEQFF. CDR3 in DNA: TGTGCCAGCAGCTCCCTAGCGAATGAGCAGTTCTTC.